This TCR beta chain was recorded in a study of cytomegalovirus exposure and HLA in healthy donors (dated 2017 in TCRdb). For context, the study as a whole: The 500 to 700 repertoires of the first cohort and the 120 or so validation repertoires were produced on the same platform, according to a later analysis. The study aimed to test whether signatures of past pathogen exposure could be identified by cataloging public T cell receptors. A separate validation cohort of 100 to 150 different subjects was used in addition to the 666-subject first cohort. To predict cytomegalovirus infection status, the study combined high-throughput TCR immunosequencing, statistical association of individual TCRs with disease status, and machine learning.

The CDR3 spans 16 residues, from the cysteine through the phenylalanine. This entry keeps only the CDR3 DNA: 48 bases, framed from base 1. For CDR1 and CDR2, the germline V gene lists LGHNA and YSLEER. The trim is 0 bases for V and 1 base for J, with a gap of 12 bases between the germline ends. Findings and caveats that apply to the study as a whole: Three of the identified cytomegalovirus-associated TCR beta chains were confirmed in vitro to be specific for cytomegalovirus antigens. Cytomegalovirus status was reported to be diagnosed by the classifier with high specificity and sensitivity in both the original and validation cohorts. Of the cluster scores, about 94% were above 0 in a later analysis, which found that TCRs clustered in the first cohort also tended to co-occur in the approximately 130 validation repertoires. Most TCR sequences were observed very rarely across donors, whereas some public TCRs were present in many individuals. A total of 150 or so TCR beta chains were listed by the study as associated with cytomegalovirus. It was suggested by the authors that the approach could potentially be generalized to other disease states and immunological phenotypes. A later analysis lacked HLA typing for the validation cohort, so it scored co-occurrence in that cohort across all 110 or so repertoires.

Library prep was done by the immunoSEQ multiplex PCR assay. The study's own analysis went as follows. A statistical classification framework was built to diagnose cytomegalovirus status from the catalog of TCR beta chain sequences. Entries here come from immuneACCESS through TCRdb and include only in-frame sequences with V and J called. Some clones fail to appear in such tables; in the studies checked, an unresolved V gene covers under half of the shortfall, and the cause of the remainder is unknown. D and trimming come from the DNA, and the V and J calls and clone size come from that table. The sample table contains over 65,000 clones; only one count was recorded for roughly 94% of them. Approximately 2.1% of the sample lies in the top ten. Of note for this clone: There is no known antigen for this receptor. No much larger clonotype is one base removed from it; base qualities were not supplied.

Donors formed part of the validation cohort, which comprised about 130 subjects and was distinct from the first cohort of roughly 600 subjects. The TCR was taken from a young woman in good health and CMV-seropositive. The receptor chain draws on TRBV4-3 and TRBJ1-2; a tentative D match to TRBD1 spans 5 bases. Material: PBMCs. For the CDR3, the sequence is CASSQEDSQINYGYTF. The DNA sequence is TGCGCCAGCAGCCAAGAAGACAGCCAAATTAACTATGGCTACACCTTC.